The source of this TCR beta chain is a study of blood T cell repertoires in COVID-19. TCRdb's table, derived via immunoSEQ multiplex PCR, lists solely in-frame clones and lacks some. The table includes about 83,000 clones, 86% detected once. Sequenced input: peripheral blood. This TCR was recovered from an elderly woman in a cohort sampled during active or convalescent COVID-19.

CDR3 sequence reads: CASSRTGGSEKLFF. CDR3 nucleotides: TGTGCCAGCAGCCGGACAGGGGGGTCGGAAAAACTGTTTTTT. V usage is TRBV6-5 and J usage is TRBJ1-4; TRBD1 matches 10 bases. The germline gives CDR1 MNHEY, CDR2 SVGAGI. CDR3 length: 14 residues. The V segment lost 6 bases and the J segment 8 bases; nucleotides outside the gene matches: 6.